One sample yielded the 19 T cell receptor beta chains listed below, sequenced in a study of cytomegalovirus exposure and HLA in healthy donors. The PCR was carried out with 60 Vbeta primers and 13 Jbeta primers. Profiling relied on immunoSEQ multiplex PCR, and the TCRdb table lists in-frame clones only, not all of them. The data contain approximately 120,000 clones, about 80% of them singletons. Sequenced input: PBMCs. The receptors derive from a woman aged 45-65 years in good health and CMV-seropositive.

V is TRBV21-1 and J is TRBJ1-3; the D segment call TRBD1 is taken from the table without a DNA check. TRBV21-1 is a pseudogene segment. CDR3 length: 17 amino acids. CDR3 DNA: TGTGCCAGCAGCTACCGGGACAGCCCACCCTCTGGAAACACCATATATTTT. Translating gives CASSYRDSPPSGNTIYF.

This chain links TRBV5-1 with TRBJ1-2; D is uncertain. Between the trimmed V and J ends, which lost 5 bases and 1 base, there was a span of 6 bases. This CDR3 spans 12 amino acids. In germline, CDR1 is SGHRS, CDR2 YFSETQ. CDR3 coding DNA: TGCGCCAGCAGGAGGGATAACTATGGCTACACCTTC. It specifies CASRRDNYGYTF.

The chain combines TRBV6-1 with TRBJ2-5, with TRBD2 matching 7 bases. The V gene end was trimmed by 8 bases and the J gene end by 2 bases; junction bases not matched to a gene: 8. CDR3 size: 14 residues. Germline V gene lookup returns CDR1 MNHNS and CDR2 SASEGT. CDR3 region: CASSWTSVQETQYF. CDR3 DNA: TGTGCCAGCTCCTGGACTAGTGTGCAAGAGACCCAGTACTTC.

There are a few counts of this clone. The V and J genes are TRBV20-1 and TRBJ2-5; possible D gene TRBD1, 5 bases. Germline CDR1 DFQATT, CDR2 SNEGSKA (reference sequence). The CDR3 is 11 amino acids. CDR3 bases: TGCGGACAAGAGCGTTTAGAGACCCAGTACTTC. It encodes CGQERLETQYF.

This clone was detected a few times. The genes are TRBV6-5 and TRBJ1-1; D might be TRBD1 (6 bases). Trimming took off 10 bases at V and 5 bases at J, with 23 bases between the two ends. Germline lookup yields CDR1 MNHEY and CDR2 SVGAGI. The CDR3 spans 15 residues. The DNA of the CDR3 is TGTGCCACCAGGAGGGCAGGGGAGTCTGGTACTGAAGCTTTCTTT. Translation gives CATRRAGESGTEAFF.

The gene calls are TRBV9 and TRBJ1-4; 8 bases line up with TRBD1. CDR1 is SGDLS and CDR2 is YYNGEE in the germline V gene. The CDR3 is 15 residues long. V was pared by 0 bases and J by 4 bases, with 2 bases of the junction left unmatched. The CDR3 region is CASSVGQGLNEKLFF. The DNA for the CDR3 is TGTGCCAGCAGCGTAGGACAGGGGCTTAATGAAAAACTGTTTTTT. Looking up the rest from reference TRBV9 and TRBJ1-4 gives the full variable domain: DSGVTQTPKHLITATGQRVTLRCSPRSGDLSVYWYQQSLDQGLQFLIQYYNGEERAKGNILERFSAQQFPDLHSELNLSSLELGDSALYFCASSVGQGLNEKLFFGSGTQLSVL.

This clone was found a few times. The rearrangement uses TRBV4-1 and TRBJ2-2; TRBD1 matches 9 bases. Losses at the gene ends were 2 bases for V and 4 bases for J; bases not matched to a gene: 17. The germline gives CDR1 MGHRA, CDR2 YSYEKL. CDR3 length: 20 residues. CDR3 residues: CASSQTPGQGRKAITGELFF. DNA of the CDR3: TGCGCCAGCAGCCAAACTCCGGGACAGGGCCGAAAAGCTATCACCGGGGAGCTGTTTTTT.

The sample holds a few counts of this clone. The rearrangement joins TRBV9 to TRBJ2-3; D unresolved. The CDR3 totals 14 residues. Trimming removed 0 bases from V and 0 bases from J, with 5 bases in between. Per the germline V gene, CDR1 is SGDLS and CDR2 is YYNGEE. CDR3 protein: CASSVVGSTDTQYF. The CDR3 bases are TGTGCCAGCAGCGTAGTTGGCAGCACAGATACGCAGTATTTT.

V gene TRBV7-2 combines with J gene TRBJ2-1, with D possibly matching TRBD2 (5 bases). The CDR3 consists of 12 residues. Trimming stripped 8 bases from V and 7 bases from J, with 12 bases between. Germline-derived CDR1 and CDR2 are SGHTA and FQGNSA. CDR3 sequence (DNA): TGTGCCAGCTCAGAGTCGGGGAATGAGCAGTTCTTC. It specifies CASSESGNEQFF.

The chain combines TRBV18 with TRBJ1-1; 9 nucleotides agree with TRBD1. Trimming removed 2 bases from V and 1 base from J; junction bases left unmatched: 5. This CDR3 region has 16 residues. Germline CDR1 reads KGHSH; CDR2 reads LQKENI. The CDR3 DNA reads TGTGCCAGCTCACCAAACAGACAGGGGGGGAACACTGAAGCTTTCTTT. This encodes CASSPNRQGGNTEAFF.

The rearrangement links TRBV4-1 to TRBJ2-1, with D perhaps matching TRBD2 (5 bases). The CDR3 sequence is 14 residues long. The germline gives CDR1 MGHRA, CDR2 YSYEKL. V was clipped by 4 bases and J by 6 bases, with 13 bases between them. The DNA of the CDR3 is TGCGCCAGCAGCCCCCGGGGAACCGCCAATGAGCAGTTCTTC. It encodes CASSPRGTANEQFF.

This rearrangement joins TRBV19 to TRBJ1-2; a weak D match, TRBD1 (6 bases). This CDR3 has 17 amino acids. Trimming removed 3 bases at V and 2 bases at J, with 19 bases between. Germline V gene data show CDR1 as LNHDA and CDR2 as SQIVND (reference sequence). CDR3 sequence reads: CASSIGGRRRINYGYTF. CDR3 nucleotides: TGTGCCAGTAGTATTGGGGGCAGGAGGCGGATAAACTATGGCTACACCTTC.

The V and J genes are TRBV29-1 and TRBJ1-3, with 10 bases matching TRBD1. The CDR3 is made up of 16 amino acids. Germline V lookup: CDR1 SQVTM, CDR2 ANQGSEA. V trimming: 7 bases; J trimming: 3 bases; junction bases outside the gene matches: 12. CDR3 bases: TGCAGCGCCACGCCCCGGGACAGGGGAAGTGGAAACACCATATATTTT. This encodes CSATPRDRGSGNTIYF.

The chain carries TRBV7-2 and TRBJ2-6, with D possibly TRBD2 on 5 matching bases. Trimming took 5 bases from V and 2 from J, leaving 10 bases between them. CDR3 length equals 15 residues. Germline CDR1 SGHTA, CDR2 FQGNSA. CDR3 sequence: CASSPGVAGANVLTF. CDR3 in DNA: TGTGCCAGCAGCCCCGGGGTAGCTGGGGCCAACGTCCTGACTTTC.

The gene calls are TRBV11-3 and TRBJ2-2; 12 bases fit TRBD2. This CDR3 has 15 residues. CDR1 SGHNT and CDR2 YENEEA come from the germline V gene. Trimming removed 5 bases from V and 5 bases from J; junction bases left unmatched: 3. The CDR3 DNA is TGTGCCAGCAGCATCGGGACTAGCGGGACCGGGGAGCTGTTTTTT. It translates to CASSIGTSGTGELFF.

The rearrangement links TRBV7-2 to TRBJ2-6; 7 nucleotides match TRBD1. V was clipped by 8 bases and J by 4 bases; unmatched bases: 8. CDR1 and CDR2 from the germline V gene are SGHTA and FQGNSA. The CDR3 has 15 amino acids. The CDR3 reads CASLRDRVGANVLTF. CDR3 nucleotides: TGTGCCAGCCTGCGCGACAGGGTAGGGGCCAACGTCCTGACTTTC.

CDR3 in amino acids: CASSPPPGETQYF. CDR3 sequence (DNA): TGTGCCAGCTCACCCCCACCCGGAGAGACCCAGTACTTC. This chain links TRBV18 with TRBJ2-5; D is undetermined. Trimming took 3 bases from V and 4 from J, leaving 9 bases between them. CDR1 is KGHSH and CDR2 is LQKENI in the germline V gene. This CDR3 is 13 amino acids long.

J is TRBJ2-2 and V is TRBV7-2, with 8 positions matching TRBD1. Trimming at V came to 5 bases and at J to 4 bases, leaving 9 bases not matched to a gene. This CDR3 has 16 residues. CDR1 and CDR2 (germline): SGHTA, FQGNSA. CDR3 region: CASSLLPQGGTGELFF. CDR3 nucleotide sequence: TGTGCCAGCAGCCTACTACCACAGGGGGGCACCGGGGAGCTGTTTTTT.

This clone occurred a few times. CDR3 DNA sequence: TGCGCCAGCAGCCCCCCGGGGGACGAGCAGTACTTC. Its protein is CASSPPGDEQYF. This rearrangement joins TRBV5-1 to TRBJ2-7; D possibly corresponds to TRBD2 (6 bases). The CDR3 extends over 12 amino acids. CDR1 SGHRS and CDR2 YFSETQ come from the germline V gene. V lost 4 bases and J lost 5, with 10 bases in between.